This T cell receptor (beta chain) came from a study of graft-versus-host responses after intestinal transplantation. Study-level information: Those transplanted obtained multivisceral, liver-intestinal, or isolated intestinal grafts.

Profiling relied on immunoSEQ multiplex PCR, and the TCRdb table lists in-frame clones only, not all of them. The table lists tens of thousands of clones, approximately 80% of them singletons. General study points: Allografts of patients with graft-donor T cell macrochimerism showed high graft-versus-host to host-versus-graft clone ratios. Marrow from the recipient contained GvH clones, some of which had appeared first in ileum or blood.

In regard to this clone: Its antigen remains unidentified.

CDR1 and CDR2 from the germline V gene are LNHDA and SQIVND (reference sequence). V was clipped by 8 bases and J by 3 bases; unmatched bases: 6. The CDR3 totals 14 residues. Material: unstimulated CD4+ T cells sorted from spleen or lymph node cells, obtained before transplant. This chain links TRBV19 with TRBJ2-5; 10 bases are shared with TRBD1. This clonotype was obtained from a human donor who was the organ donor for an intestinal transplant. CDR3 nucleotide sequence: TGTGCCAGTTTGGACAGGGGGAGAGAAGAGACCCAGTACTTC. This translates into CASLDRGREETQYF. Filled out from reference TRBV19 and TRBJ2-5, the complete variable domain reads DGGITQSPKYLFRKEGQNVTLSCEQNLNHDAMYWYRQDPGQGLRLIYYSQIVNDFQKGDIAEGYSVSREKKESFPLTVTSAQKNPTAFYLCASLDRGREETQYFGPGTRLLVL.